This T cell receptor beta chain was profiled in a study of T-cell memory formation after mild COVID-19. Study-wide background: Largely, the TCR clusters proved donor specific.

Each CDR3 protein gets one entry after TCRdb re-called the 5' RACE reads with MiXCR. Of 250,000 to 400,000 distinct CDR3 sequences in the sample, roughly an eighth were seen once. Trimming took off 3 bases at V and 1 base at J, with 10 bases between the two ends. This CDR3 spans 15 amino acids. This clonotype was counted many times. The sequence was obtained from a man aged 18 to 30 who had mild COVID-19 (a few samples of this study predate the infection). Cell type and time point are not known. The sequenced material came from PBMCs or a T cell subset sorted from them (not recorded which). This sequence joins TRBV12-3 or TRBV12-4 and TRBJ2-4; no reliable D call. Written as DNA, the CDR3 is TGTGCCAGCAGTTTGGATCAAGGGGCCAAAAACATTCAGTACTTC. Translating gives CASSLDQGAKNIQYF.